A selection of T cell receptor beta chains follows, all from one sample in a study of cytomegalovirus exposure and HLA in healthy donors. TCRdb's table, derived via immunoSEQ multiplex PCR, lists solely in-frame clones and lacks some. Found here are about 90,000 clones, roughly four fifths of them singletons; the top ten hold about 20%. The sequencing sample was made of PBMCs. The receptor source for this set is a woman aged 55-75 years in good health and CMV-seropositive. Each CDR3 is given with its conserved first and last residue. The D gene is left open where the match is weak. Expanded clones are given a class, and other clones once, few, many or no size at all.

J gene	V gene	D gene	clone size	CDR3 DNA	CDR3 protein
TRBJ1-2	TRBV9	TRBD1	NA	TGTGCCAGCAGCCCCCAGGGACAGTACTATGGCTACACCTTC	CASSPQGQYYGYTF
TRBJ2-7	TRBV29-1	NA	once	TGCAGCGTTGAAGGGGGCTTAGGGACACCTACCTACGAGCAGTACTTC	CSVEGGLGTPTYEQYF
TRBJ1-2	TRBV6-1	TRBD1	NA	TGTGCCAGCAGTGCCGACGGACAGGCCGAAGTCTATGGCTACACCTTC	CASSADGQAEVYGYTF
TRBJ2-4	TRBV28	NA	NA	TGTGCCAGCAGAACCGGACTAGCCAAAAACATTCAGTACTTC	CASRTGLAKNIQYF
TRBJ2-5	TRBV23-1	NA	NA	TGCGCCAGCAGTCGGTTGGGGGCCGAGGGGCAAGAGACCCAGTACTTC	CASSRLGAEGQETQYF
TRBJ2-2	TRBV9	TRBD1	few	TGTGCCAGCAGCGTATTTGGGACAGGCGCCACCGGGGAGCTGTTTTTT	CASSVFGTGATGELFF
TRBJ2-7	TRBV28	NA	few	TGTGCCAGCAGCCTGCCGGGCTCCTACGAGCAGTACTTC	CASSLPGSYEQYF
TRBJ1-3	TRBV7-9	NA	NA	TGTGCCAGCAGTCAGGTCTCTGGAAACACCATATATTTT	CASSQVSGNTIYF
TRBJ2-7	TRBV4-1	TRBD2	NA	TGCGCCAGCAGCCAAGACCCTAGCGGGAGTCTCTACGAGCAGTACTTC	CASSQDPSGSLYEQYF
TRBJ2-1	TRBV7-3	NA	NA	TGTGCCAGCAGCTCCACGGGACTTATGTTTTACAATGAGCAGTTCTTC	CASSSTGLMFYNEQFF
TRBJ1-1	TRBV25-1	NA	NA	TGTGCCAGCAGCGTGGGAGGTAACACTGAAGCTTTCTTT	CASSVGGNTEAFF
TRBJ2-2	TRBV2	TRBD2	NA	TGTGCCAGCAGTGGACTAGCGGGAGTTTTGGGGGAGCTGTTTTTT	CASSGLAGVLGELFF
TRBJ2-1	TRBV28	NA	NA	TGTGCCAGCACCGGTGGCGGGGCAGGCTACAATGAGCAGTTCTTC	CASTGGGAGYNEQFF
TRBJ1-5	TRBV7-9	NA	NA	TGTGCCAGCAGCTTAAGGAGGGAGCCCCAGCATTTT	CASSLRREPQHF
TRBJ2-1	TRBV9	NA	NA	TGTGCCAGCAGCCCAACCGGGACTCCGACTGGCAATGAGCAGTTCTTC	CASSPTGTPTGNEQFF
TRBJ1-2	TRBV27	NA	NA	TGTGCCAGCAGTTCTGGGCACGGCTACACCTTC	CASSSGHGYTF
TRBJ1-2	TRBV6-1	NA	NA	TGTGCCAGCAGTGTTTATCCGGGGGACGGCTACACCTTC	CASSVYPGDGYTF
TRBJ1-1	TRBV29-1	NA	few	TGCAGCAGTACGGAGCGGGACACTGAAGCTTTCTTT	CSSTERDTEAFF
TRBJ2-1	TRBV5-1	NA	NA	TGCGCCAGCAGCCGGACTGCGGAGCAGTTCTTC	CASSRTAEQFF
TRBJ2-1	TRBV7-2	TRBD2	once	TGTGCCAGCAGCCCAACCGGACTAGCGGGAACGTATGAGCAGTTCTTC	CASSPTGLAGTYEQFF
TRBJ2-2	TRBV30	TRBD1	NA	TGTGCCTGGATGAGGGGGACAGCCACCGGGGAGCTGTTTTTT	CAWMRGTATGELFF
TRBJ1-1	TRBV10-3	TRBD1	NA	TGTGCCATCAGTGCGGGACAGAGAAACACTGAAGCTTTCTTT	CAISAGQRNTEAFF
TRBJ1-3	TRBV18	NA	NA	TGTGCCAGCTCACCGGACAGCCCTGGAAACACCATATATTTT	CASSPDSPGNTIYF
TRBJ2-5	TRBV4-2	TRBD2	NA	TGTGCCAGCAGCCAAGATATCCCTAGCGGGAGCGAGACCCAGTACTTC	CASSQDIPSGSETQYF
TRBJ1-5	TRBV5-5	TRBD1	NA	TGTGCCAGCAGCTTGGGGGCTACAGGGGGCAATCAGCCCCAGCATTTT	CASSLGATGGNQPQHF
TRBJ2-6	TRBV6-5	NA	few	TGTGCCAGCAGCCCCCAGGGGGCCAACGTCCTGACTTTC	CASSPQGANVLTF
TRBJ1-1	TRBV5-1	NA	few	TGCGCCAGCAGCTCGCTACAGGGTGGCACTGAAGCTTTCTTT	CASSSLQGGTEAFF
TRBJ1-2	TRBV28	TRBD1	once	TGTGCCAGCAGTTTGAACAGGGGGAGGAATGGCTACACCTTC	CASSLNRGRNGYTF
TRBJ1-2	TRBV4-1	NA	NA	TGCGCCAGCAGCCAAGGCCAGAATGGCTACACCTTC	CASSQGQNGYTF
TRBJ2-7	TRBV7-6	TRBD2	once	TGTGCCAGCAGCTTAGCGTCAGGAGCGGGAGTGGGTGAGCAGTACTTC	CASSLASGAGVGEQYF
TRBJ1-4	TRBV19	NA	NA	TGTGCCAGTAGTTCTAGAGGCACGGGGAATGAAAAACTGTTTTTT	CASSSRGTGNEKLFF
TRBJ2-7	TRBV10-3	NA	NA	TGTGCCATCAGTGAACAGGGATTCGAGCAGTACTTC	CAISEQGFEQYF
TRBJ1-2	TRBV6-5	NA	NA	TGTGCCAGCAGACGAGGAGAGGACATAAGCTACACCTTC	CASRRGEDISYTF
TRBJ2-7	TRBV6-1	TRBD1	NA	TGTGCCACTGACGGGACAGGGCCCTACGAGCAGTACTTC	CATDGTGPYEQYF
TRBJ2-3	TRBV5-1	TRBD2	NA	TGCGCCAGCAGCCTGACTAGCGGGAGGGCCTTCAGAAGCCCAGATACGCAGTATTTT	CASSLTSGRAFRSPDTQYF
TRBJ1-1	TRBV6-6	NA	NA	TGTGCCAGCACCCCGGGGGGTGGAGCTTTCTTT	CASTPGGGAFF
TRBJ1-5	TRBV4-1	NA	few	TGCGCCAGCAGCCAAGAGAGAGGGAGCAATCAGCCCCAGCATTTT	CASSQERGSNQPQHF
TRBJ2-4	TRBV30	NA	NA	TGTGCCTGGGAGGCCCTAGCCAAAAACATTCAGTACTTC	CAWEALAKNIQYF
TRBJ2-7	TRBV19	NA	NA	TGTGCCAGTAGTACTATCGACAGGTACGAGCAGTACTTC	CASSTIDRYEQYF
TRBJ2-2	TRBV30	TRBD1	NA	TGTGCCTGCGGGACAGCCAACACCGGGGAGCTGTTTTTT	CACGTANTGELFF
TRBJ2-5	TRBV6-6	NA	NA	TGTGCCAGCAGCCCTCAAGAGACCCAGTACTTC	CASSPQETQYF
TRBJ2-1	TRBV18	TRBD2	NA	TGTGCCAGCTCTCCGGGACTAGCGGGAGACAATGAGCAGTTCTTC	CASSPGLAGDNEQFF
TRBJ2-7	TRBV20-1	NA	NA	TGCAGTGCTATATTCTACGAGCAGTACTTC	CSAIFYEQYF
TRBJ2-2	TRBV9	NA	NA	TGTGCCAGCAGCGTAGGACCCTACTACAGGGATTCGGGTAACACCGGGGAGCTGTTTTTT	CASSVGPYYRDSGNTGELFF
TRBJ2-7	TRBV19	TRBD2	few	TGTGCCAGTAGTATAGGCGGGGGGTCGAGCTCCTACGAGCAGTACTTC	CASSIGGGSSSYEQYF
TRBJ2-5	TRBV15	NA	once	TGTGCCACCAGCAGAGAGGGGGACTTCCAAGAGACCCAGTACTTC	CATSREGDFQETQYF
TRBJ2-2	TRBV7-3	NA	NA	TGTGCCAGCGCCTCGGACACCGGGGAGCTGTTTTTT	CASASDTGELFF
TRBJ2-5	TRBV9	TRBD1	NA	TGTGCCAGCAGCGTAGGGACAGGAGTCCAAGAGACCCAGTACTTC	CASSVGTGVQETQYF
TRBJ2-7	TRBV7-9	NA	NA	TGTGCCAGCAGCTTAGACCAGGGGAAGGCCTACGAGCAGTACTTC	CASSLDQGKAYEQYF
TRBJ2-7	TRBV18	TRBD2	NA	TGTGCCAGCTCACCACCCAGCGGGAGCTACGAGCAGTACTTC	CASSPPSGSYEQYF
TRBJ2-5	TRBV4-2	NA	NA	TGTGCCAGCAGCCAAGAGGGGCTTGGGACTCCTCTTGGGACCCAGTACTTC	CASSQEGLGTPLGTQYF
TRBJ1-2	TRBV5-5	NA	few	TGTGCCAGCGAAAGGGGTGGCGGCTACACCTTC	CASERGGGYTF
TRBJ1-3	TRBV27	TRBD1	once	TGTGCCAGCAGTGCCTCTTGGACAGGGGGAAACACCATATATTTT	CASSASWTGGNTIYF